These 6 T cell receptor beta chains were sequenced from one sample in a study of T cell responses to AZD1222 COVID-19 vaccine. The method was immunoSEQ multiplex PCR; TCRdb's version includes in-frame clones alone and lacks a portion of them. The sample has some 97,000 clones, over 90% seen once. The specimen was peripheral blood, collected on day 0 of AZD1222 vaccination. The receptors derive from an adult in good health.

The rearrangement uses TRBV5-5 and TRBJ2-4; D unresolved. Trimming removed 1 base from V and 4 bases from J, with 9 bases in between. This CDR3 comprises 14 residues. Germline CDR1 reads SGHKS; CDR2 reads YYEKEE (reference sequence). The CDR3 nucleotides are TGTGCCAGCAGCTTGAAGGTTTCAAAAAACATTCAGTACTTC. This encodes CASSLKVSKNIQYF. Based on the CDR3 plus reference TRBV5-5 and TRBJ2-4, the full variable domain is DAGVTQSPTHLIKTRGQQVTLRCSPISGHKSVSWYQQVLGQGPQFIFQYYEKEERGRGNFPDRFSARQFPNYSSELNVNALLLGDSALYLCASSLKVSKNIQYFGAGTRLSVL.

This chain connects TRBV12-3 or TRBV12-4 to TRBJ2-7; D might be TRBD1 or TRBD2, each matching 6 bases. CDR3 length: 13 residues. The ends were cut back, 5 bases at V and 6 bases at J, with 14 bases in the middle. The CDR3 sequence is CASSRQGGGEQYF. The DNA of the CDR3 is TGTGCCAGCAGTCGCCAAGGGGGAGGCGAGCAGTACTTC.

V and J are TRBV27 and TRBJ1-4; no clear D. The V end was cut by 1 base, the J end by 2 bases, with 5 bases between. Germline loops: CDR1 MNHEY, CDR2 SMNVEV (reference sequence). The CDR3 covers 14 residues. The CDR3 here is CASSLWATNEKLFF. The CDR3 bases are TGTGCCAGCAGTTTATGGGCGACTAATGAAAAACTGTTTTTT.

The chain uses TRBV4-2 and TRBJ2-3; weak D call: TRBD2 (6 bases). This CDR3 spans 17 amino acids. The germline V gene encodes CDR1 LGHNA and CDR2 YNFKEQ. V lost 5 bases, J lost 7 bases, and 25 bases lay in between. CDR3 protein: CASSAEQRVEIGNTQYF. Here the CDR3 DNA reads TGTGCCAGCAGCGCAGAACAGCGGGTAGAGATAGGGAATACGCAGTATTTT.

This chain joins TRBV15 and TRBJ2-3, with D possibly matching TRBD2 (5 bases). Germline V gene lookup returns CDR1 LNHNV and CDR2 YYDKDF (reference sequence). Trimming took off 8 bases at V and 0 bases at J, with 12 bases between the two ends. The CDR3 totals 14 residues. The CDR3 protein is CATSEAASTDTQYF. In DNA form, the CDR3 reads TGTGCCACCTCCGAAGCGGCTAGCACAGATACGCAGTATTTT. Together with reference TRBV15 and TRBJ2-3, the CDR3 gives the full variable domain: DAMVIQNPRYQVTQFGKPVTLSCSQTLNHNVMYWYQQKSSQAPKLLFHYYDKDFNNEADTPDNFQSRRPNTSFCFLDIRSPGLGDTAMYLCATSEAASTDTQYFGPGTRLTVL.

J is TRBJ1-5 and V is TRBV7-9; D unresolved. Per the germline V gene, CDR1 is SEHNR and CDR2 is FQNEAQ (reference sequence). The CDR3 totals 15 residues. V was shortened by 5 bases and J by 3 bases, with 14 bases between the two germline ends. DNA of the CDR3: TGTGCCAGCAGCCTAACGTCGGCTCTCAATCAGCCCCAGCATTTT. Protein product: CASSLTSALNQPQHF.